These T cell receptor beta chains were read from a single sample in a study of cytotoxic CD8 clonotypes in ibrutinib-treated CLL. Profiled with immunoSEQ multiplex PCR; TCRdb holds only in-frame clones, not every one. The data show some 140,000 clones, with 80% to 85% seen just once and roughly 3.3% held by the top ten. The sequences come from PBMCs, collected after 24 months of ibrutinib treatment. The receptor set was obtained from a human donor with chronic lymphocytic leukemia. The CDR3 runs from the conserved cysteine through the conserved F or W. D genes are given only for firm matches. A clone size is listed for some rows: how often the clone was seen (once, few, many), or a class if it is expanded.

J: TRBJ2-7
size: NA
V: TRBV7-2
D: NA
length: 14
CDR3: CASSLGRTPYEQYF
DNA: TGTGCCAGCAGCTTAGGAAGGACACCATACGAGCAGTACTTC

J: TRBJ2-6
size: NA
V: TRBV18
D: TRBD1
length: 19
CDR3: CASSPSRTGRISGANVLTF
DNA: TGTGCCAGCTCACCTTCTCGGACAGGGCGAATTTCTGGGGCCAACGTCCTGACTTTC

J: TRBJ2-2
size: NA
V: TRBV9
D: NA
length: 13
CDR3: CASGDPNTGELFF
DNA: TGTGCCAGCGGGGATCCGAACACCGGGGAGCTGTTTTTT

J: TRBJ2-1
size: NA
V: TRBV28
D: NA
length: 12
CDR3: CASSFSQANQFF
DNA: TGTGCCAGCAGTTTCTCACAGGCGAACCAGTTCTTC

J: TRBJ2-5
size: NA
V: TRBV4-1
D: NA
length: 15
CDR3: CASSLVQGVIETQYF
DNA: TGCGCCAGCAGCCTAGTACAGGGCGTAATAGAGACCCAGTACTTC

J: TRBJ2-1
size: NA
V: TRBV6-5
D: NA
length: 12
CDR3: CASSSSTGEQFF
DNA: TGTGCCAGCAGTTCCTCCACCGGTGAGCAGTTCTTC

J: TRBJ2-5
size: once
V: TRBV19
D: NA
length: 16
CDR3: CASSMRSSAWRETQYF
DNA: TGTGCCAGTAGTATGCGGTCCAGCGCCTGGAGGGAGACCCAGTACTTC

J: TRBJ1-5
size: NA
V: TRBV7-8
D: TRBD1
length: 14
CDR3: CASSLGQGHQPQHF
DNA: TGTGCCAGCAGCTTAGGACAGGGACATCAGCCCCAGCATTTT

J: TRBJ1-5
size: NA
V: TRBV6-1
D: NA
length: 14
CDR3: CASSLVIRGQPQHF
DNA: TGTGCCAGCAGTTTGGTCATAAGGGGTCAGCCCCAGCATTTT

J: TRBJ1-1
size: NA
V: TRBV5-6
D: NA
length: 14
CDR3: CASSPALRWAEAFF
DNA: TGTGCCAGCAGCCCCGCCCTGAGGTGGGCTGAAGCTTTCTTT

J: TRBJ1-1
size: NA
V: TRBV9
D: NA
length: 13
CDR3: CASSQAQGTEAFF
DNA: TGTGCCAGCAGCCAGGCCCAGGGCACTGAAGCTTTCTTT

J: TRBJ2-3
size: NA
V: TRBV28
D: TRBD2
length: 15
CDR3: CASSTKRGGTDTQYF
DNA: TGTGCCAGCAGTACTAAGCGGGGTGGCACAGATACGCAGTATTTT

J: TRBJ1-1
size: NA
V: TRBV21-1
D: NA
length: 14
CDR3: CASSKYGTGELAFF
DNA: TGTGCCAGCAGCAAATATGGGACAGGGGAATTAGCTTTCTTT

J: TRBJ1-6
size: NA
V: TRBV13
D: NA
length: 11
CDR3: CASSFDSDLHF
DNA: TGTGCCAGCAGCTTTGACAGCGACCTCCACTTT

J: TRBJ2-2
size: NA
V: TRBV6-1
D: TRBD1
length: 14
CDR3: CASSGTGRAGELFF
DNA: TGTGCCAGCTCTGGGACAGGGCGGGCCGGGGAGCTGTTTTTT

J: TRBJ2-2
size: NA
V: TRBV7-2
D: TRBD1
length: 15
CDR3: CASSPTGAITGELFF
DNA: TGTGCCAGCAGCCCAACAGGGGCGATCACCGGGGAGCTGTTTTTT

J: TRBJ1-2
size: NA
V: TRBV19
D: TRBD1
length: 17
CDR3: CASSQYGGQGTGYGYTF
DNA: TGTGCCAGTAGTCAGTATGGGGGACAGGGGACCGGCTATGGCTACACCTTC

J: TRBJ1-5
size: NA
V: TRBV10-1
D: NA
length: 13
CDR3: CASSGSGNQPQHF
DNA: TGCGCCAGCAGTGGATCAGGGAATCAGCCCCAGCATTTT

J: TRBJ1-5
size: NA
V: TRBV18
D: NA
length: 14
CDR3: CASSDDLTHQPQHF
DNA: TGTGCCAGCTCAGATGATCTGACCCATCAGCCCCAGCATTTT

J: TRBJ2-5
size: NA
V: TRBV5-4
D: NA
length: 13
CDR3: CASSLQTRETQYF
DNA: TGTGCCAGCAGCTTACAGACTCGAGAGACCCAGTACTTC

J: TRBJ1-3
size: NA
V: TRBV19
D: NA
length: 11
CDR3: CASSAASTIYF
DNA: TGTGCCAGTAGCGCCGCCTCCACCATATATTTT

J: TRBJ2-2
size: NA
V: TRBV10-1
D: TRBD1
length: 16
CDR3: CASSDPTGEATGELFF
DNA: TGCGCCAGCAGTGACCCGACAGGGGAAGCCACCGGGGAGCTGTTTTTT

J: TRBJ1-5
size: NA
V: TRBV6-6
D: TRBD1
length: 15
CDR3: CASSSGQYSNQPQHF
DNA: TGTGCCAGCAGTTCGGGACAGTATAGCAATCAGCCCCAGCATTTT

J: TRBJ2-7
size: NA
V: TRBV18
D: NA
length: 13
CDR3: CASSRTDSYEQYF
DNA: TGTGCCAGCTCAAGAACCGATTCCTACGAGCAGTACTTC

J: TRBJ2-3
size: NA
V: TRBV7-2
D: NA
length: 19
CDR3: CASSLYSRRPVLSTDTQYF
DNA: TGTGCCAGCAGCTTATACTCTAGACGGCCTGTCTTAAGCACAGATACGCAGTATTTT

J: TRBJ2-7
size: NA
V: TRBV11-2
D: NA
length: 14
CDR3: CASSREGLGREQYF
DNA: TGTGCCAGCAGCCGTGAGGGTCTGGGGAGGGAGCAGTACTTC

J: TRBJ1-1
size: NA
V: TRBV15
D: TRBD1
length: 15
CDR3: CATSRAGTGAQEAFF
DNA: TGTGCCACCAGCAGGGCCGGGACAGGGGCCCAAGAAGCTTTCTTT